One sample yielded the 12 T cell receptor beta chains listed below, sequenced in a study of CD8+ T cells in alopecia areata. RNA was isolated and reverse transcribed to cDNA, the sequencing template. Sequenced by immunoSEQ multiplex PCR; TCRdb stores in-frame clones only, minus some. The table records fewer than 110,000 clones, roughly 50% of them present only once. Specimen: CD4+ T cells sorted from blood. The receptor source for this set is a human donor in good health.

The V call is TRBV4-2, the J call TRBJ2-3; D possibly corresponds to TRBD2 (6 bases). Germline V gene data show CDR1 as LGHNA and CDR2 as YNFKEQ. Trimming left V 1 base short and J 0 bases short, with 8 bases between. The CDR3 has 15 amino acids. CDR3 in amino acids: CASSQGGASTDTQYF. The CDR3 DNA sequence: TGTGCCAGCAGCCAAGGCGGGGCTAGCACAGATACGCAGTATTTT.

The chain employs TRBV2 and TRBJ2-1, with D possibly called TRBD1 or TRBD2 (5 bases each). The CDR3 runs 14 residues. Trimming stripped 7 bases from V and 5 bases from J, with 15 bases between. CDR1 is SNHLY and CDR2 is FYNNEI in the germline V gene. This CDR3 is CASNYGTGNNEQFF. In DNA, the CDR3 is TGTGCCAGCAATTACGGGACGGGGAACAATGAGCAGTTCTTC.

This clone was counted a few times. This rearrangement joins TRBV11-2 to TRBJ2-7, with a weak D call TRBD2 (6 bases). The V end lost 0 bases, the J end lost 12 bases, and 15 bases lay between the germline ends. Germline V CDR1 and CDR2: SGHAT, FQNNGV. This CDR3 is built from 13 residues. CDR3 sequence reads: CASSLDWAGRWYF. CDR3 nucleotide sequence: TGTGCCAGCAGCTTAGATTGGGCGGGGAGGTGGTACTTC.

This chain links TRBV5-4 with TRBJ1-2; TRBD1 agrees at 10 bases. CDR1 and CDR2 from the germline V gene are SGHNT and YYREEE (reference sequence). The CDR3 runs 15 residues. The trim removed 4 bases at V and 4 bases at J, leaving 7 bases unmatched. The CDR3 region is CASSATGGAGYGYTF. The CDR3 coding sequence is TGTGCCAGCAGCGCGACAGGGGGCGCGGGCTATGGCTACACCTTC. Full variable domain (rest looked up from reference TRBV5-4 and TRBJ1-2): ETGVTQSPTHLIKTRGQQVTLRCSSQSGHNTVSWYQQALGQGPQFIFQYYREEENGRGNFPPRFSGLQFPNYSSELNVNALELDDSALYLCASSATGGAGYGYTFGSGTRLTVV.

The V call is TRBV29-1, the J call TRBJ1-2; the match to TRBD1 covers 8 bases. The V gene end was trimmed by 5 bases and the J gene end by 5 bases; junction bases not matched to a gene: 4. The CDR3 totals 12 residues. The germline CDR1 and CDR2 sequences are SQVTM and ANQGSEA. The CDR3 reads CSVQGAPYGYTF. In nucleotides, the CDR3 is TGCAGCGTTCAGGGGGCCCCATATGGCTACACCTTC. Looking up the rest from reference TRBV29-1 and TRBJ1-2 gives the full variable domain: SAVISQKPSRDICQRGTSLTIQCQVDSQVTMMFWYRQQPGQSLTLIATANQGSEATYESGFVIDKFPISRPNLTFSTLTVSNMSPEDSSIYLCSVQGAPYGYTFGSGTRLTVV.

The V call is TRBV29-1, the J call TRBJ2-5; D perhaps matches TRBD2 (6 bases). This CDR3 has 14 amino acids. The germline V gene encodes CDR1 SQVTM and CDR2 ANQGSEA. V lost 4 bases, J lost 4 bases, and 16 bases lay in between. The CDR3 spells CSVARRRVGETQYF. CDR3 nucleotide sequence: TGCAGCGTTGCTCGACGGAGGGTAGGAGAGACCCAGTACTTC.

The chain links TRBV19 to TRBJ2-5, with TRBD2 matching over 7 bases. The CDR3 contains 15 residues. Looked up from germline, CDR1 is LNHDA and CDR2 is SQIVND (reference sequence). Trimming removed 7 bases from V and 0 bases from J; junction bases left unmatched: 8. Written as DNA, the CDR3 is TGTGCCAGTATCTTCCCCGGGGGGTACCAAGAGACCCAGTACTTC. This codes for CASIFPGGYQETQYF.

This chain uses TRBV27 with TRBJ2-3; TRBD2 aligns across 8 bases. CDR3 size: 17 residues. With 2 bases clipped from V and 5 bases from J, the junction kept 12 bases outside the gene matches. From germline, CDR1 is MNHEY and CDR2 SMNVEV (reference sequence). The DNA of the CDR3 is TGTGCCAGCAGTTTAACACCGTACGGGGGGGCCAAAGATACGCAGTATTTT. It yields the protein CASSLTPYGGAKDTQYF.

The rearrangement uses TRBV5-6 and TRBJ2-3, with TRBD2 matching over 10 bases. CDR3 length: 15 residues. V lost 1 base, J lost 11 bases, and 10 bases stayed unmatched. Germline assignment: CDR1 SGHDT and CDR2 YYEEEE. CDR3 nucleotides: TGTGCCAGCAGCTTGCGGAGCGGGGGGGGCCTCCAGCAGTATTTT. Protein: CASSLRSGGGLQQYF.

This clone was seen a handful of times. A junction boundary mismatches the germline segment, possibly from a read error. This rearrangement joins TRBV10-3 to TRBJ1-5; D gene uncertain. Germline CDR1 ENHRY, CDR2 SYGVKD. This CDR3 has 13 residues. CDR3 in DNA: TGTGCCATCAGTGACGGGATAAATCGGCCCCAGCATTTT. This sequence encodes CAISDGINRPQHF.

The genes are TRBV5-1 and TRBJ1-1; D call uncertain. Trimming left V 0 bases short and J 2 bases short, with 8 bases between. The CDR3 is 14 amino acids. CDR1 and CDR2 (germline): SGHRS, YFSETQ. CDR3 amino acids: CASSLEARNTEAFF. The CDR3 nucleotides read TGCGCCAGCAGCTTGGAGGCGAGAAACACTGAAGCTTTCTTT.

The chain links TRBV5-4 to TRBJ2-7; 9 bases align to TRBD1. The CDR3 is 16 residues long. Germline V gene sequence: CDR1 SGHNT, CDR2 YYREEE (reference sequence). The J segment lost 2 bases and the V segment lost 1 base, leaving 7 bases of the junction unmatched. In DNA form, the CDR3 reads TGTGCCAGCAGCTTGCAGCTGGGGACAGGGCCCTACGAGCAGTACTTC. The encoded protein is CASSLQLGTGPYEQYF.